This T cell receptor (beta chain) was profiled in a study of shared clonotypes between healthy human individuals (dated by TCRdb to 2018 to 2020). In the study overall: The cohort included three men and a couple of women between 18 and 49 years of age. For each donor, CD4 naive and CD4 memory were each given three plates, CD8 naive was given two plates, and CD8 memory was given one plate. To estimate repertoire size and how much clonotype sharing occurs between individuals, the study deeply sequenced the blood TCR repertoires of about 5 healthy adults. Libraries were prepared and TCR repertoires were sequenced by different laboratories using diverse techniques, in order to increase sequencing depth and limit assay-specific biases. Leukapheresis yielded between about 0.94 and 8.9 billion PBMCs per donor.

What the study reported, not specific to this receptor: Rarefaction of sorted-subset datasets indicated incomplete sequencing despite the large sequencing depth. Compared with non-shared clonotypes, the clonotypes found in all four sorted-subset donors had higher generation probabilities. Larger estimated clonotype richness was generally found for naive subsets than for memory subsets. Sampling was restricted to blood, and TCR repertoires in tissue are likely to differ from TCR repertoires in blood. Pairwise subsampling indicated that sequencing depth was expected to affect the degree of clonotype sharing among donors. The small number of donors limited the genetic and exposure-history diversity represented. Around 5% of naive CD4, 3.5% of naive CD8, approximately 2.2% of memory CD4, and around 0.4% of memory CD8 clonotypes were shared across several donors.

Based on the germline V gene, the CDR1 and CDR2 sequences are SGHDT and YYEEEE. The junction shows trimming of 0 bases on V and 9 bases on J, and the gene matches do not reach 5 bases of it. The CDR3 goes from the cysteine to the phenylalanine over 15 residues. The entry retains the CDR3 DNA only, 45 bases that are in frame from base 1. On this clone itself: What antigen it recognizes has not been identified. The input lacks base qualities; no much larger clone sits a single base away.

CD8 naive samples were CD45RO-negative cells positively selected for CCR7, giving a CD45RA+CCR7+ population that excluded TemRA cells. Healthy HIV-negative adults with no recently reported acute infections or vaccinations were included as donors. Every donor was a Caucasian adult living in Nashville, Tennessee, USA. Blood was obtained by leukapheresis, after which PBMCs were separated by Ficoll-Histopaque density gradient centrifugation and cryopreserved in liquid nitrogen vapor phase. Analytical flow cytometry was used to check the purity and quantity of every magnetically sorted T cell population. Each sorted fraction had its genomic DNA isolated and then quantified by UV absorbance on a Nanodrop 2000c. TCR CDR3 regions were amplified from genomic DNA by multiplex PCR using the deep immunoSEQ assay. Genomic DNA extracted from each cell subset was distributed evenly over all wells of several immunoSEQ 96-well plates, and each plate served as one replicate. For sorted subsets, roughly 190 ng of genomic DNA, equivalent to 25,000 to 35,000 T cell genomes, went into each replicate PCR. Purified libraries were measured with a Qubit 3.0 fluorometer, size-checked on a Bioanalyzer 2100, and measured again with the KAPA Library Quantification kit. Every immunoSEQ 96-well plate was sequenced on a dedicated single-read 150-cycle Illumina NextSeq 550 flow cell. The published analysis was carried out like this. Because the immunoSEQ output included only junctional sequences and no quality scores, the filtering could not be the same as the filtering used for full-length reads. To assign V/J genes and CDR3, sequences were annotated using PyIR, a Python wrapper for IgBLAST v1.9, with IMGT germline references. Any read was removed if the V/J assignment was weak (E-value above 1e-6), the CDR3 was missing, or the read contained stop codons, out-of-frame junctions, or ambiguous translated residues. V3J clonotypes were defined by identical inferred V gene, J gene, and CDR3 amino acid sequence. To compute the percentage overlap between repertoires, the number of shared unique clonotypes was divided by the size of the smaller repertoire. Repertoire richness was assessed with RTK rarefaction, the Chao1 estimator, and Recon v2.1 estimates of unobserved clonotypes. Generation probabilities for all TCRbeta clonotypes obtained by the gDNA method from a handful of donors were computed using OLGA. TCRdb took this table from immuneACCESS and kept in-frame rearrangements with V and J called. Such tables lack part of the clones; where checked against another copy, unresolved V genes explain under half of the gap, and the rest is unexplained. V, J and clone size reflect that table, while D and trimming were determined from the DNA. In all, the sample holds more than 2 million clones, and approximately 94% of those were seen once. The top ten hold roughly 1% of the sample.

The origin of this receptor is a man between 18 and 35 years old in good health. Sample: naive CD8+ T cells sorted from blood. What this sample's cell subset or site label stands for: CD45RA+CCR7+. Recombination linked TRBV5-6 to TRBJ1-6; 8 nucleotides in the junction match TRBD1. CDR3 reads: CASSLEQGAISPLHF. In nucleotide form, the sequence is TGTGCCAGCAGCTTGGAGCAGGGGGCGATTTCACCCCTCCACTTT.